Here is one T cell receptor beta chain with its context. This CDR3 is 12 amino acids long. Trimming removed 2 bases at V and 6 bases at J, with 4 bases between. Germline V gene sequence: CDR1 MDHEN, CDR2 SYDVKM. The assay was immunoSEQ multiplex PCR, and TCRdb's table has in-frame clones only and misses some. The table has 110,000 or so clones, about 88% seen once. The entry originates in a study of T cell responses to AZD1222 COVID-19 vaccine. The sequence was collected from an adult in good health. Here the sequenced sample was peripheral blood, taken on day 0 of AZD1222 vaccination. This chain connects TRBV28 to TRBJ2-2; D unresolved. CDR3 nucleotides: TGTGCCAGCAGTTTAGAAGCCGGGGAGCTGTTTTTT. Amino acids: CASSLEAGELFF.